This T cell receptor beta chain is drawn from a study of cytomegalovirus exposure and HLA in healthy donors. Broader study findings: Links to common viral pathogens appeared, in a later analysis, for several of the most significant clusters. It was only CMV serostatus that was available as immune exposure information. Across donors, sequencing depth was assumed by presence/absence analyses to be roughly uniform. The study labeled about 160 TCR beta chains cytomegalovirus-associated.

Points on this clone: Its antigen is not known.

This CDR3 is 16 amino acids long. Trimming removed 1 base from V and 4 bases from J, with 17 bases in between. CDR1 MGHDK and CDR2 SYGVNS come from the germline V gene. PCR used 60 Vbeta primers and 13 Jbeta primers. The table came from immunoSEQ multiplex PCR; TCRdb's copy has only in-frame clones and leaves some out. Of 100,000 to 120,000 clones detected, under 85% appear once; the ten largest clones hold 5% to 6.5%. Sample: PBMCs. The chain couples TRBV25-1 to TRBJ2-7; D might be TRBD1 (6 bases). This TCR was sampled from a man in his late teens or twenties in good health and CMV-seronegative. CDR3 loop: CASSELGQGIKYEQYF. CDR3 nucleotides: TGTGCCAGCAGTGAATTAGGGCAGGGGATAAAGTACGAGCAGTACTTC.